This T cell receptor beta chain was captured in a study of immune characterization of retroperitoneal liposarcoma. One entry per CDR3 protein, called by TCRdb with MiXCR from the PCR reads. The data show some 10,000 distinct CDR3 sequences, approximately 35% seen once. The length of the CDR3 is 15 residues. Per germline, CDR1 MGHDK and CDR2 SYGVNS. V lost 2 bases and J lost 0, with 7 bases in between. The receptor's source is a female donor with retroperitoneal liposarcoma. This sequence joins TRBV25-1 and TRBJ2-2; no reliable D call. The sequenced sample was tumor tissue. As DNA, the CDR3 is TGTGCCAGCAGTGAAGGCTATGCGAACACCGGGGAGCTGTTTTTT. Translated: CASSEGYANTGELFF.